What follows are 18 T cell receptor beta chains derived from one specimen sequenced in a study of spatial heterogeneity in lung cancer. TCRdb independently ran MiXCR on the 5' RACE reads; one entry per CDR3 protein. The data show around 120,000 distinct CDR3 sequences, 9% to 15% seen once. The time point here: blood at routine non-recurrence follow-up after resection. Whole RNA came from tumor, nontumor lung or frozen PBMC and was sequenced without being sorted. The specimen comprised PBMCs, sampled at follow-up. All receptors come from a male donor with early-stage non-small cell lung cancer.

This clonotype has a count of ten or more. V is TRBV27 and J is TRBJ2-1; D is tentatively TRBD1 or TRBD2 (6 bases each). CDR1 MNHEY and CDR2 SMNVEV come from the germline V gene (reference sequence). The CDR3 length is 14 residues. V dropped 6 bases and J dropped 8 bases, with 17 bases sitting between them. The CDR3 nucleotides are TGTGCCAGCAGGGGGGGCGGAGGGTGGTATGAGCAGTTCTTC. Translation gives CASRGGGGWYEQFF.

The chain recombines TRBV20-1 with TRBJ2-3; D perhaps matches TRBD2 (6 bases). Per the germline V gene, CDR1 is DFQATT and CDR2 is SNEGSKA (reference sequence). Trimming removed 2 bases from V and 6 bases from J, with 30 bases in between. The CDR3 totals 19 residues. The CDR3 is CSARKQRFSLRGSLDTQYF. CDR3 DNA sequence: TGCAGTGCTAGAAAGCAACGTTTTAGTCTGCGGGGTTCATTGGATACGCAGTATTTT.

This clonotype was seen a handful of times. The rearrangement links TRBV28 to TRBJ1-1; 8 positions match TRBD1. The V gene end was trimmed by 6 bases and the J gene end by 1 base; junction bases not matched to a gene: 7. Germline-derived CDR1 and CDR2 are MDHEN and SYDVKM. The CDR3 has 15 amino acids. CDR3 protein: CASSWDRRANTEAFF. The CDR3 nucleotides are TGTGCCAGCAGCTGGGACAGGAGAGCGAACACTGAAGCTTTCTTT. Together with reference TRBV28 and TRBJ1-1, the CDR3 gives the full variable domain: DVKVTQSSRYLVKRTGEKVFLECVQDMDHENMFWYRQDPGLGLRLIYFSYDVKMKEKGDIPEGYSVSREKKERFSLILESASTNQTSMYLCASSWDRRANTEAFFGQGTRLTVV.

This clonotype has a count of ten or more. Germline and junction disagree at one end, which may indicate a read error. V and J are TRBV4-3 and TRBJ2-7; D might be TRBD1 (6 bases). The CDR3 covers 13 residues. Per germline, CDR1 LGHNA and CDR2 YSLEER. The CDR3 loop reads CASSQDRGHLVWF. The CDR3 nucleotides are TGCGCCAGCAGCCAAGATCGGGGACACCTAGTATGGTTC.

The chain uses TRBV6-1 and TRBJ1-1; tentative D call: TRBD1 (6 bases). Trimming removed 10 bases at V and 1 base at J, with 13 bases between. The CDR3 runs to 13 residues. Germline lookup yields CDR1 MNHNS and CDR2 SASEGT. Written as DNA, the CDR3 is TGTGCCACCGAATCGGGACAGAACACTGAAGCTTTCTTT. It specifies CATESGQNTEAFF.

The rearrangement links TRBV6-2 or TRBV6-3 to TRBJ2-7; D possibly matches TRBD1 or TRBD2 (5 bases each). Trimming took 0 bases from V and 5 from J, leaving 17 bases between them. The germline V gene encodes CDR1 MNHEY and CDR2 SVGEGT. There are 16 residues in the CDR3. CDR3 amino acids: CASSYSRVGDGHEQYF. CDR3 bases: TGTGCCAGCAGTTACTCGAGGGTCGGGGACGGGCACGAGCAGTACTTC.

J is TRBJ1-2 and V is TRBV4-3, with TRBD1 as a possible D gene (6 bases). The CDR3 totals 17 residues. The germline V gene has CDR1 LGHNA and CDR2 YSLEER. V lost 4 bases and J lost 4, with 22 bases in between. The CDR3 region has the DNA TGCGCCAGCAGCCCCCATAAGGGCCCGGACAGTCTCTATGGCTACACCTTC. It yields the protein CASSPHKGPDSLYGYTF.

This clonotype was seen only a few times. The chain links TRBV6-2 or TRBV6-3 to TRBJ1-1; D gene uncertain. CDR3 length: 12 residues. Looked up from germline, CDR1 is MNHEY and CDR2 is SVGEGT. Deletions cut 5 bases from V and 5 bases from J, with 9 bases between. This CDR3 is CASSPIGTEAFF. CDR3 coding DNA: TGTGCCAGCAGTCCAATCGGGACTGAAGCTTTCTTT.

In this sample, this clonotype turned up many times. This chain uses TRBV3-1 with TRBJ2-6; D gene ambiguous. Germline V gives CDR1 LGHDT, CDR2 YNNKEL (reference sequence). The V end was cut by 1 base, the J end by 12 bases, with 19 bases between. CDR3 length: 16 amino acids. CDR3 residues: CASSQGYSLRSGVLTF. In nucleotides, the CDR3 is TGTGCCAGCAGCCAAGGGTATAGTCTGCGGTCGGGCGTCCTGACTTTC.

The table lists this clonotype with a few counts. This chain connects TRBV7-2 to TRBJ2-5; D call uncertain. V was cut by 7 bases and J by 5 bases, with 8 bases left in between. The length of the CDR3 is 11 residues. CDR1 is SGHTA, CDR2 FQGNSA, per germline. Here the CDR3 DNA reads TGTGCCAGCACCCCTCTGGAGACCCAGTACTTC. It codes for CASTPLETQYF.

The table lists this clonotype with a few counts. The J gene is TRBJ2-3, the V gene TRBV12-3 or TRBV12-4, with 7 bases fitting TRBD2. The length of the CDR3 is 15 residues. V trimming: 2 bases; J trimming: 0 bases; junction bases outside the gene matches: 2. The CDR3 DNA reads TGTGCCAGCAGTTTAACCGGGGGGAGCACAGATACGCAGTATTTT. Protein sequence: CASSLTGGSTDTQYF.

This clonotype was observed a handful of times. The CDR3 nucleotides read TGTGCCAGCAGGGAGGGGGTCCCAGGGGTTAACTACGAGCAGTACTTC. It is translated as CASREGVPGVNYEQYF. V is TRBV6-5 and J is TRBJ2-7; possibly TRBD1 or TRBD2 for D (6 bases each). The CDR3 has 16 amino acids. Germline loops: CDR1 MNHEY, CDR2 SVGAGI. V was trimmed by 6 bases and J by 3 bases, leaving 21 bases between them.

This clonotype occurred many times. V and J are TRBV7-2 and TRBJ1-1; the D is unclear. The germline gives CDR1 SGHTA, CDR2 FQGNSA. CDR3 length equals 15 residues. Trimming left V 4 bases short and J 1 base short, with 13 bases between. The CDR3 loop is CASSSNGRTNTEAFF. In DNA, the CDR3 is TGTGCCAGCAGCTCGAACGGACGGACGAACACTGAAGCTTTCTTT.

This clonotype was found many times. The chain recombines TRBV12-3 or TRBV12-4 with TRBJ2-6, with D perhaps given as TRBD1 or TRBD2 (5 bases each). Trimming took 6 bases from V and 1 from J, leaving 10 bases between them. The CDR3 runs to 15 residues. The CDR3 DNA follows: TGTGCCAGCAGCCCTGGGGGTTCTGGGGCCAACGTCCTGACTTTC. This encodes CASSPGGSGANVLTF.

The V gene is TRBV29-1, the J gene TRBJ1-2; tentative D call: TRBD1 (6 bases). This CDR3 region has 13 residues. Trimming removed 2 bases from V and 1 base from J, with 8 bases in between. From germline, CDR1 is SQVTM and CDR2 ANQGSEA. DNA of the CDR3: TGCAGCGTTGAAAGGGGGGTTAACTATGGCTACACCTTC. As protein: CSVERGVNYGYTF.

This clonotype was seen at least ten times. The rearrangement joins TRBV6-5 to TRBJ2-3, with D possibly matching TRBD1 (5 bases). Deletions cut 2 bases from V and 0 bases from J, with 15 bases between. The germline CDR1 and CDR2 sequences are MNHEY and SVGAGI. This CDR3 region has 17 residues. CDR3 in amino acids: CASSYGMGPPSTDTQYF. In DNA form, the CDR3 reads TGTGCCAGCAGTTACGGGATGGGGCCCCCAAGCACAGATACGCAGTATTTT.

The chain joins TRBV12-3 or TRBV12-4 to TRBJ1-3, with 7 bases aligning to TRBD1. This CDR3 has 15 amino acids. V was pared by 4 bases and J by 1 base, with 4 bases of the junction left unmatched. CDR3 nucleotide sequence: TGTGCCAGCAGTTCCTCGACAGGGTCTGGAAACACCATATATTTT. Translation: CASSSSTGSGNTIYF.

This clonotype was seen a few times. The CDR3 DNA reads TGTGCCAGCAGTCCCTTAGGGGACACACCGCTCGGAAACACCATATATTTT. This sequence encodes CASSPLGDTPLGNTIYF. This chain joins TRBV28 and TRBJ1-3; tentative D call: TRBD1 (6 bases). Trimming took 5 bases from V and 4 from J, leaving 21 bases between them. The V gene's germline CDR1 is MDHEN and CDR2 SYDVKM. This CDR3 spans 17 amino acids.